In its sample, the clone carrying this TCR beta chain was seen many times. As yet, its antigen is unknown. These data belong to a study of radiotherapy plus CTLA-4 blockade in lung cancer. Study-wide results and caveats: TCR clones of tumor origin grew in blood after radiotherapy plus ipilimumab.

The repertoire was sequenced with immunoSEQ multiplex PCR; TCRdb's copy has only in-frame clones and lacks some. The sample has more than 75,000 clones; approximately 72% are singletons. The junction had 9 bases not matched to a gene; V was cut back by 1 base and J by 8 bases. There are 16 residues in the CDR3. CDR1 and CDR2 (germline): LGHNA, YSLEER. This chain joins TRBV4-3 and TRBJ1-4; TRBD1 matches at 8 bases. The sample in question was peripheral blood, obtained from a patient treated with radiotherapy plus ipilimumab. The receptor was derived from a human donor with non-small cell lung cancer who had a partial response to radiotherapy plus ipilimumab. Some clones in this sample may be carry-over from other donors' samples. CDR3 nucleotides: TGCGCCAGCAGCCAAGGATTGAGGACAGGGACGGAAAAACTGTTTTTT. It encodes CASSQGLRTGTEKLFF.